The clone carrying this TCR beta chain was recorded only once. This entry is derived from a study of blood T cell repertoires in COVID-19. Everyone who took part was roughly 18 to 95 years old, and they came from 20 to 25 US areas. Allocation to cohorts depended on clinical history reported by the participants. Sequenced by immunoSEQ multiplex PCR; TCRdb stores in-frame clones only, minus some. The sample consists of about 480,000 clones, approximately 86% of them appearing once. The sequence derives from a woman aged 55 to 70 who had recovered from COVID-19. The sample was PBMCs or T cells enriched from blood (not recorded which).

The CDR3 is CAWSVGLYDTEAFF. The CDR3 coding sequence is TGTGCCTGGAGTGTGGGCTTGTACGACACTGAAGCTTTCTTT. The chain couples TRBV30 to TRBJ1-1; D remains unclear. The V gene's germline CDR1 is GTSNPN and CDR2 SVGIG (reference sequence). The CDR3 has 14 residues. The V gene lost 0 bases and the J gene lost 3 bases, with 11 bases spanning the gap.